The 4 T cell receptor beta chains below were found in one sample sequenced in a study of T cells after yellow fever vaccination. TCRdb re-analysed the 5' RACE reads in MiXCR, keeping a single row per CDR3 protein. This sample has about 350,000 distinct CDR3 sequences, with approximately 8% found just once. This material consisted of PBMCs, taken 45 days after the first yellow fever vaccination. The receptors come from a man aged 18 to 30 who received the YFV17D yellow fever vaccine.

This clonotype was seen many times. CDR3 residues: CASSRGLTTGEQYF. CDR3 DNA sequence: TGTGCCAGCAGCCGCGGGTTAACTACGGGAGAGCAGTACTTC. The J gene is TRBJ2-7, the V gene TRBV5-4, with a possible D match to TRBD2 (5 bases). CDR3 length: 14 residues. Trimming stripped 4 bases from V and 7 bases from J, with 18 bases between. Germline values: CDR1 SGHNT, CDR2 YYREEE (reference sequence).

This clonotype was observed a few times. J is TRBJ1-5 and V is TRBV20-1, with 9 positions matching TRBD1. This CDR3 comprises 18 residues. CDR1 is DFQATT and CDR2 is SNEGSKA in the germline V gene (reference sequence). V was pared by 5 bases and J by 7 bases, with 21 bases of the junction left unmatched. Here the CDR3 reads CSAGGRQGGSEVSQPQHF. CDR3 nucleotides: TGCAGTGCTGGGGGAAGACAGGGGGGGTCCGAGGTGAGCCAGCCCCAGCATTTT.

This clonotype was counted a few times. The chain combines TRBV10-3 with TRBJ2-3, with D perhaps TRBD1 or TRBD2 (5 bases each). The V end lost 2 bases, the J end lost 2 bases, and 17 bases lay between the germline ends. Germline values: CDR1 ENHRY, CDR2 SYGVKD. The CDR3 has 17 amino acids. CDR3 sequence: CAISEGTGLGLTDTQYF. The CDR3 DNA is TGTGCCATCAGTGAGGGGACGGGGTTGGGGCTCACAGATACGCAGTATTTT.

The rearrangement joins TRBV7-2 to TRBJ1-5, with a possible D match to TRBD1 (5 bases). Trimming took 6 bases from V and 1 from J, leaving 13 bases between them. The CDR3 spans 15 residues. Germline-derived CDR1 and CDR2 are SGHTA and FQGNSA. The CDR3: CASRTGTGSNQPQHF. The CDR3 DNA follows: TGTGCCAGCAGAACTGGGACCGGGAGCAATCAGCCCCAGCATTTT.